Each of the 4 T cell receptor beta chains below was sequenced from the same sample in a study of response to subunit inactivated influenza vaccine. TCRdb reprocessed the RT-PCR reads via MiXCR and lists one record per CDR3 protein. The repertoire consists of approximately 200,000 distinct CDR3 sequences, with around an eighth occurring once and the leading ten covering approximately 25%. The sample here was CD8+ T cells sorted from PBMCs, taken around 5 days after vaccination. The receptors were gathered from a man over 45 who received an inactivated influenza vaccine.

This clonotype appeared many times. This sequence joins TRBV24-1 and TRBJ2-3, with 9 positions matching TRBD2. The CDR3 runs to 16 residues. Per the germline V gene, CDR1 is KGHDR and CDR2 is SFDVKD. The V segment lost 5 bases and the J segment 2 bases; nucleotides outside the gene matches: 7. This chain's CDR3 is CATSAKLAGSTDTQYF. The CDR3 bases are TGTGCCACCAGTGCAAAACTAGCGGGCTCCACAGATACGCAGTATTTT.

This chain joins TRBV2 and TRBJ2-1; a possible D gene is TRBD1 (6 bases). The V end was cut by 6 bases, the J end by 0 bases, with 18 bases between. The length of the CDR3 is 17 residues. The V gene's germline CDR1 is SNHLY and CDR2 FYNNEI. CDR3 DNA sequence: TGTGCCAGCAGCCCTTTTGGGGGCGGAAGCTCCTACAATGAGCAGTTCTTC. This translates into CASSPFGGGSSYNEQFF. Together with reference TRBV2 and TRBJ2-1, the CDR3 gives the full variable domain: EPEVTQTPSHQVTQMGQEVILRCVPISNHLYFYWYRQILGQKVEFLVSFYNNEISEKSEIFDDQFSVERPDGSNFTLKIRSTKLEDSAMYFCASSPFGGGSSYNEQFFGPGTRLTVL.

The chain combines TRBV9 with TRBJ2-7, with D possibly TRBD1 on 6 matching bases. The CDR3 runs to 14 residues. The germline V gene has CDR1 SGDLS and CDR2 YYNGEE. Trimming removed 4 bases at V and 4 bases at J, with 15 bases between. This CDR3 is CASSPTGLHYEQYF. The CDR3 nucleotides are TGTGCCAGCAGCCCTACAGGGTTGCATTACGAGCAGTACTTC. Filled out from reference TRBV9 and TRBJ2-7, the complete variable domain reads DSGVTQTPKHLITATGQRVTLRCSPRSGDLSVYWYQQSLDQGLQFLIQYYNGEERAKGNILERFSAQQFPDLHSELNLSSLELGDSALYFCASSPTGLHYEQYFGPGTRLTVT.

V usage is TRBV29-1 and J usage is TRBJ2-1; 9 bases agree with TRBD2. CDR1 is SQVTM and CDR2 is ANQGSEA in the germline V gene. The ends lost 3 bases at V and 4 bases at J; junction bases unmatched: 4. This CDR3 is 14 amino acids long. Written as DNA, the CDR3 is TGCAGCGTTGACGGACTAGCGCTTTACAATGAGCAGTTCTTC. Amino acids: CSVDGLALYNEQFF.